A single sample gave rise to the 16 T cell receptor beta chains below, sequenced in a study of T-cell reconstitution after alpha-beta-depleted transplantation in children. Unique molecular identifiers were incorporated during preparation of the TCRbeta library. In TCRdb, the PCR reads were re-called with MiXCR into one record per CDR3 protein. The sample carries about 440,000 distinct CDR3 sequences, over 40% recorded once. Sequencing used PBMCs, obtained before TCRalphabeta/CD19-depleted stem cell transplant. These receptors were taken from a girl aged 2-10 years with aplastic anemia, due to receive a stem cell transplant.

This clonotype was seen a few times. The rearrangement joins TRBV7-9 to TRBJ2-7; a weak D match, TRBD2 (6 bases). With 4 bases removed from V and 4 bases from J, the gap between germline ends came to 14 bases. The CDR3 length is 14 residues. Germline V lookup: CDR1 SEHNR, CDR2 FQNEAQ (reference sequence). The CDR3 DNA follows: TGTGCCAGCAGCTCGGGAGAGCGGCCATACGAGCAGTACTTC. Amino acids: CASSSGERPYEQYF.

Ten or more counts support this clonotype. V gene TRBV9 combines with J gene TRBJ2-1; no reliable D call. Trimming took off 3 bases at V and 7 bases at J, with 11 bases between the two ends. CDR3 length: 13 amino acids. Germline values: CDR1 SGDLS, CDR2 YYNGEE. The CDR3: CASSELDVNEQFF. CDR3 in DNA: TGTGCCAGCAGCGAGTTGGACGTAAATGAGCAGTTCTTC.

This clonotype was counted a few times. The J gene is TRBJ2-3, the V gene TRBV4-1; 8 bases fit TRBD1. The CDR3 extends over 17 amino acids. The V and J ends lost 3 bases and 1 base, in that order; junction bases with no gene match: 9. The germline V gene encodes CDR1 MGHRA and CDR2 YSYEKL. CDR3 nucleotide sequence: TGCGCCAGCAGCCATTCGGTCCCGGGACAGGGCACAGATACGCAGTATTTT. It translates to CASSHSVPGQGTDTQYF.

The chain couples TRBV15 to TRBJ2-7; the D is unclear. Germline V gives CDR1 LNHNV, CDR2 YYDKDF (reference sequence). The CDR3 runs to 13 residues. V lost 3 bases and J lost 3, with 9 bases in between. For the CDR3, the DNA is TGTGCCACCAGCAGCGACCCCGACTACGAGCAGTACTTC. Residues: CATSSDPDYEQYF.

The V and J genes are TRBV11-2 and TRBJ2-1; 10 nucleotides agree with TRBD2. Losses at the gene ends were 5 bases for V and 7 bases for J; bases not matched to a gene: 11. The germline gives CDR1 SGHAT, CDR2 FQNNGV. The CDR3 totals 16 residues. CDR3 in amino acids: CASSEDSGRPRNEQFF. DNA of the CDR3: TGTGCCAGCAGCGAAGATAGCGGGAGGCCAAGGAATGAGCAGTTCTTC.

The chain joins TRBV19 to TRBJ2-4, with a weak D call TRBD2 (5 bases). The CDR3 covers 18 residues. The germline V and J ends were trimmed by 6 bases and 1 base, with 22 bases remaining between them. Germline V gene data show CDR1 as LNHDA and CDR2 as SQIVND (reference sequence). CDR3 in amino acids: CASRYTGQKPGAKNIQYF. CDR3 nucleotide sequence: TGTGCCAGTAGATACACGGGCCAAAAACCGGGGGCCAAAAACATTCAGTACTTC.

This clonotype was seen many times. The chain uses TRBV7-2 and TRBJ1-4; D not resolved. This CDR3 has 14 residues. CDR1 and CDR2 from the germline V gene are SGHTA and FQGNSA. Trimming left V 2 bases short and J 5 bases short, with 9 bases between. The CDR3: CASSLYLENEKLFF. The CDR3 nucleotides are TGTGCCAGCAGCTTATATTTGGAAAATGAAAAACTGTTTTTT.

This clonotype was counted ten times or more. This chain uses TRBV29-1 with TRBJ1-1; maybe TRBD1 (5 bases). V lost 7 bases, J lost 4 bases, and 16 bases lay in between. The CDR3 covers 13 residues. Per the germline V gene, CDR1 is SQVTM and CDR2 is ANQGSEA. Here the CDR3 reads CSANEQGRTEAFF. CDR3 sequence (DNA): TGCAGCGCCAACGAGCAGGGTCGCACTGAAGCTTTCTTT.

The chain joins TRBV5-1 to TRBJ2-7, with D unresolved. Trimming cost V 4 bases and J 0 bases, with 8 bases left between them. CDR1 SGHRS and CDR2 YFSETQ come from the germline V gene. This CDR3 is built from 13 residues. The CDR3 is CASSRVGSYEQYF. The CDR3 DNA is TGCGCCAGCAGCCGGGTGGGCTCCTACGAGCAGTACTTC.

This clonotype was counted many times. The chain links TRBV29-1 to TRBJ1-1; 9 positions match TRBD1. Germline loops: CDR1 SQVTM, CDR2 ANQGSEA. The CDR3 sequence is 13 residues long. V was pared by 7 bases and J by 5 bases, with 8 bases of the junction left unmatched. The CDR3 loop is CSGKTGGDTEAFF. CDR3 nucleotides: TGCAGCGGAAAGACAGGGGGTGATACTGAAGCTTTCTTT.

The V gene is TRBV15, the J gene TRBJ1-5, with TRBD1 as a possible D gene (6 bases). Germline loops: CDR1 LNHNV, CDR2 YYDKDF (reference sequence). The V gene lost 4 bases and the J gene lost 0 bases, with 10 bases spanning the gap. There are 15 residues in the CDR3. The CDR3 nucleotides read TGTGCCACCAGCAAAGGACAGCATAGCAATCAGCCCCAGCATTTT. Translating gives CATSKGQHSNQPQHF.

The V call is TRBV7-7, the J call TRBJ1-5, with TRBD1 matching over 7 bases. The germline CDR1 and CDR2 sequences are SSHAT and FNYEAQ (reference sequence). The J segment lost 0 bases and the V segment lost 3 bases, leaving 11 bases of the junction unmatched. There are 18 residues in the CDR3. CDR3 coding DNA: TGTGCCAGCAGCTTCATAGGGGACAGCTCTTATAGCAATCAGCCCCAGCATTTT. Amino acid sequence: CASSFIGDSSYSNQPQHF.

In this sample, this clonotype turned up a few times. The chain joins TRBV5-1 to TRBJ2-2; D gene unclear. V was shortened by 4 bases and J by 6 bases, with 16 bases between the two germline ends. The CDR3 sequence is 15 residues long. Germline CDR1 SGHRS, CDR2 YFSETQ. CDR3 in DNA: TGCGCCAGCAGCCCGGACCTAGGCTCTTCCGGGGAGCTGTTTTTT. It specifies CASSPDLGSSGELFF. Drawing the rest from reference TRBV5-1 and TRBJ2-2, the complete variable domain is KAGVTQTPRYLIKTRGQQVTLSCSPISGHRSVSWYQQTPGQGLQFLFEYFSETQRNKGNFPGRFSGRQFSNSRSEMNVSTLELGDSALYLCASSPDLGSSGELFFGEGSRLTVL.

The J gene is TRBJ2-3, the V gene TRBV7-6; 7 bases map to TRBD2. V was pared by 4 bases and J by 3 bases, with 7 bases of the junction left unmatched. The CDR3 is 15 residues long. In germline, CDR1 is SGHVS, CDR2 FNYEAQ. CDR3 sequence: CASSYLAAPTDTQYF. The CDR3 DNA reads TGTGCCAGCAGCTACCTAGCGGCCCCGACAGATACGCAGTATTTT.

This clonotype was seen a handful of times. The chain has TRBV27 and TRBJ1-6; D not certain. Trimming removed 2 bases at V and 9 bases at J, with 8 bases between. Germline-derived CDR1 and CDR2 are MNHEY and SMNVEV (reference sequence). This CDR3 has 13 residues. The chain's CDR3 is CASSLTPSSPLHF. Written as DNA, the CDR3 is TGTGCCAGCAGTTTAACCCCGAGTTCACCCCTCCACTTT.

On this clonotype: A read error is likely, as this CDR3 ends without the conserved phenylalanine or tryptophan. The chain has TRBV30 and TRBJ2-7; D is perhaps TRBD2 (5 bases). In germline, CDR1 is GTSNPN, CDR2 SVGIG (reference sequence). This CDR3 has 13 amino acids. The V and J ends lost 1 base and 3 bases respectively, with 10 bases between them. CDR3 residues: CAWSAGVHYEQYS. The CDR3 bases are TGTGCCTGGAGTGCCGGGGTCCACTACGAGCAGTACTCC.